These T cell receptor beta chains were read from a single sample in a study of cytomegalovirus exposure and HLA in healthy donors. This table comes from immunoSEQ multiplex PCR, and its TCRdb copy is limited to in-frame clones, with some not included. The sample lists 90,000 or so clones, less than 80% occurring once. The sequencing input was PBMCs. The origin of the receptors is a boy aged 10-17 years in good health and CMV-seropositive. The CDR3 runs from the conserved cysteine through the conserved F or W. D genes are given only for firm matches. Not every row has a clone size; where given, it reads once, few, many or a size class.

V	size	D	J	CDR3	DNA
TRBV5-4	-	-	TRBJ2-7	CASSRPGNEQYF	TGTGCCAGCAGCCGGCCGGGGAACGAGCAGTACTTC
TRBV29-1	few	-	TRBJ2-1	CSVELLRSYNEQFF	TGCAGCGTTGAGCTTTTGCGTTCCTACAATGAGCAGTTCTTC
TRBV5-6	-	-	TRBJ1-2	CASSFLDKRGGYTF	TGTGCCAGCAGCTTTTTAGACAAAAGGGGTGGCTACACCTTC
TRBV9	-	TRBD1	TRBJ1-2	CASSVGQGAFGYTF	TGTGCCAGCAGCGTAGGACAGGGGGCTTTTGGCTACACCTTC
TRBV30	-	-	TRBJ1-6	CAWTAARTGRNSPLHF	TGTGCCTGGACCGCGGCCCGAACAGGGAGAAATTCACCCCTCCACTTT
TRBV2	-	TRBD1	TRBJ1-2	CASSRGQGTSDGYTF	TGTGCCAGCAGTAGAGGACAGGGGACCAGTGATGGCTACACCTTC
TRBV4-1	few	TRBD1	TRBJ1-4	CASSQGSLVGQGWKLFF	TGCGCCAGCAGCCAAGGTTCTTTAGTGGGACAGGGTTGGAAACTGTTTTTT
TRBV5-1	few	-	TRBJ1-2	CASSLVNREGYTF	TGCGCCAGCAGCTTGGTAAACAGGGAAGGCTACACCTTC
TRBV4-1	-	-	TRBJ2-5	CASSQSGLTETQYF	TGCGCCAGCAGCCAATCAGGGTTAACAGAGACCCAGTACTTC
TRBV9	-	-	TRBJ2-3	CASSVGRKSTFYPDTQYF	TGTGCCAGCAGCGTAGGGCGGAAGTCCACATTTTATCCAGATACGCAGTATTTT
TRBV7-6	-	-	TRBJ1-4	CASSLWRVEKLFF	TGTGCCAGCAGCTTATGGCGGGTTGAAAAACTGTTTTTT
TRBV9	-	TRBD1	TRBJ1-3	CASSVATGAGNTIYF	TGTGCCAGCAGCGTAGCCACAGGGGCTGGAAACACCATATATTTT
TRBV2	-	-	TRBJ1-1	CASRAQLNTEAFF	TGTGCCAGCAGGGCCCAGTTAAACACTGAAGCTTTCTTT
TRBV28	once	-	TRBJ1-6	CASSLVANSPLHF	TGTGCCAGCAGTTTGGTAGCGAATTCACCCCTCCACTTT
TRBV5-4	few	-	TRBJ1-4	CASSLVQGPEVNEKLFF	TGTGCCAGCAGCTTGGTCCAGGGGCCGGAAGTGAATGAAAAACTGTTTTTT
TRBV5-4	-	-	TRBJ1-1	CASRGGSGQNTEAFF	TGTGCCAGCAGGGGGGGGTCAGGGCAGAACACTGAAGCTTTCTTT
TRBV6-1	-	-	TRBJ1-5	CASSERAPGVYSNQPQHF	TGTGCCAGCAGTGAGCGGGCCCCCGGGGTCTATAGCAATCAGCCCCAGCATTTT
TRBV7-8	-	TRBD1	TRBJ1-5	CASSAKQGVVGEPQNF	TGTGCCAGCAGCGCTAAACAGGGGGTTGTGGGGGAGCCCCAGAATTTT
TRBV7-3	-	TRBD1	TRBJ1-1	CASSPDRGPSTEAFF	TGTGCCAGCAGCCCGGACAGGGGGCCATCCACTGAAGCTTTCTTT
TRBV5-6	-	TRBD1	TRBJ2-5	CASSQGQGAETQYF	TGTGCCAGCAGCCAAGGACAGGGGGCTGAGACCCAGTACTTC
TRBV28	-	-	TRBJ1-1	CASSLWRGGNTEAFF	TGTGCCAGCAGTTTATGGCGGGGTGGGAACACTGAAGCTTTCTTT
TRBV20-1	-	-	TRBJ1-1	CSARLTTEAFF	TGCAGTGCCAGGTTAACGACTGAAGCTTTCTTT
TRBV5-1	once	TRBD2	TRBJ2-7	CASSRSGSSYEQYF	TGCGCCAGCAGCCGTAGCGGGAGCTCCTACGAGCAGTACTTC
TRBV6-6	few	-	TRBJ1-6	CASTNPLGGDSPLHF	TGTGCCAGCACCAATCCGCTAGGGGGAGACTCACCCCTCCACTTT
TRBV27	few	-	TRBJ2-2	CASSSFGGNTGELFF	TGTGCCAGCAGTTCGTTCGGGGGGAACACCGGGGAGCTGTTTTTT
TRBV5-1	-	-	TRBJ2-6	CASSSHNSGANVLTF	TGCGCCAGCAGCTCACATAACTCTGGGGCCAACGTCCTGACTTTC
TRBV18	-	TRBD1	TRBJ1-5	CASSQDRDGQPQHF	TGTGCCAGCTCACAGGACAGGGATGGTCAGCCCCAGCATTTT
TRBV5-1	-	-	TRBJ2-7	CASSGGSTYEQYF	TGCGCCAGTTCCGGGGGATCTACCTACGAGCAGTACTTC
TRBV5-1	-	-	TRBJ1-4	CASSPVPRGREKLFF	TGCGCCAGCAGTCCCGTTCCCAGGGGCCGCGAAAAACTGTTTTTT
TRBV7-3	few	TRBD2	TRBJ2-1	CASSPGALAGGSRDEQFF	TGTGCCAGCAGCCCCGGTGCCCTAGCGGGAGGGTCCCGTGATGAGCAGTTCTTC
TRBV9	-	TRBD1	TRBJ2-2	CASSVLSGGANGELFF	TGTGCCAGCAGCGTTCTCTCAGGGGGCGCTAACGGGGAGCTGTTTTTT
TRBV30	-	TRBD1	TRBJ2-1	CAWSGTGREQFF	TGTGCCTGGAGTGGGACAGGGCGTGAGCAGTTCTTC
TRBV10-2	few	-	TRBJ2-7	CASSGIPGQGIHEQYF	TGCGCCAGCAGTGGAATCCCGGGACAAGGGATCCACGAGCAGTACTTC
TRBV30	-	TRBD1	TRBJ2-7	CAWSAWGIQGVQYEQYF	TGTGCCTGGAGCGCGTGGGGAATACAGGGGGTTCAGTACGAGCAGTACTTC
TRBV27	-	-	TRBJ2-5	CASRRSISETQYF	TGTGCCAGCAGAAGGTCCATTAGCGAGACCCAGTACTTC
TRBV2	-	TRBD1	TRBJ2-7	CASTNLGTGINEQYF	TGTGCCAGCACCAACCTGGGGACAGGGATCAACGAGCAGTACTTC
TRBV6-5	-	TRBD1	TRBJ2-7	CASSLDRGFDEQYF	TGTGCCAGCAGTCTGGACAGGGGGTTCGACGAGCAGTACTTC
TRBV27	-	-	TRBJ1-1	CASRYEAFF	TGTGCCAGCAGATATGAAGCTTTCTTT
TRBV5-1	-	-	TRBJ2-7	CASSLTASYEQYF	TGCGCCAGCAGCTTAACAGCATCCTACGAGCAGTACTTC
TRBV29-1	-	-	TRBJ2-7	CSVEGFSRDEQYF	TGCAGCGTTGAAGGCTTTTCGAGGGACGAGCAGTACTTC
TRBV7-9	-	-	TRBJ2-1	CASSLASGQQFF	TGTGCCAGCAGCTTAGCTAGCGGACAGCAGTTCTTC
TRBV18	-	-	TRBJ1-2	CASSPPPERYGYTF	TGTGCCAGCTCACCACCGCCTGAGCGCTATGGCTACACCTTC
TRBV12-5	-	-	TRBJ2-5	CASGLSGGETQYF	TGTGCTAGTGGCCTCAGTGGCGGGGAGACCCAGTACTTC
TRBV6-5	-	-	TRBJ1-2	CASSPPIPLGYTF	TGTGCCAGCAGCCCCCCAATCCCCCTAGGCTACACCTTC
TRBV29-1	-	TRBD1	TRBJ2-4	CSASSGTGRNIQYF	TGCAGCGCTTCCTCCGGGACAGGGCGGAACATTCAGTACTTC
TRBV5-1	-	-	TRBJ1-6	CASRPDTNSPLHF	TGCGCCAGTCGGCCCGACACCAATTCACCCCTCCACTTT
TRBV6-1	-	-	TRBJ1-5	CASSESTGNQPQHF	TGTGCCAGCAGTGAAAGTACGGGCAATCAGCCCCAGCATTTT
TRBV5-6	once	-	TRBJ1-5	CASSLAAGYSNQPQHF	TGTGCCAGCAGCTTGGCAGCGGGCTATAGCAATCAGCCCCAGCATTTT
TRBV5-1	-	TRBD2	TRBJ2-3	CASSWGGSTDTQYF	TGCGCCAGCAGCTGGGGGGGGTCCACAGATACGCAGTATTTT
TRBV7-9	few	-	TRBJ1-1	CASSRVSF	TGTGCCAGCAGCCGCGTATCTTTT